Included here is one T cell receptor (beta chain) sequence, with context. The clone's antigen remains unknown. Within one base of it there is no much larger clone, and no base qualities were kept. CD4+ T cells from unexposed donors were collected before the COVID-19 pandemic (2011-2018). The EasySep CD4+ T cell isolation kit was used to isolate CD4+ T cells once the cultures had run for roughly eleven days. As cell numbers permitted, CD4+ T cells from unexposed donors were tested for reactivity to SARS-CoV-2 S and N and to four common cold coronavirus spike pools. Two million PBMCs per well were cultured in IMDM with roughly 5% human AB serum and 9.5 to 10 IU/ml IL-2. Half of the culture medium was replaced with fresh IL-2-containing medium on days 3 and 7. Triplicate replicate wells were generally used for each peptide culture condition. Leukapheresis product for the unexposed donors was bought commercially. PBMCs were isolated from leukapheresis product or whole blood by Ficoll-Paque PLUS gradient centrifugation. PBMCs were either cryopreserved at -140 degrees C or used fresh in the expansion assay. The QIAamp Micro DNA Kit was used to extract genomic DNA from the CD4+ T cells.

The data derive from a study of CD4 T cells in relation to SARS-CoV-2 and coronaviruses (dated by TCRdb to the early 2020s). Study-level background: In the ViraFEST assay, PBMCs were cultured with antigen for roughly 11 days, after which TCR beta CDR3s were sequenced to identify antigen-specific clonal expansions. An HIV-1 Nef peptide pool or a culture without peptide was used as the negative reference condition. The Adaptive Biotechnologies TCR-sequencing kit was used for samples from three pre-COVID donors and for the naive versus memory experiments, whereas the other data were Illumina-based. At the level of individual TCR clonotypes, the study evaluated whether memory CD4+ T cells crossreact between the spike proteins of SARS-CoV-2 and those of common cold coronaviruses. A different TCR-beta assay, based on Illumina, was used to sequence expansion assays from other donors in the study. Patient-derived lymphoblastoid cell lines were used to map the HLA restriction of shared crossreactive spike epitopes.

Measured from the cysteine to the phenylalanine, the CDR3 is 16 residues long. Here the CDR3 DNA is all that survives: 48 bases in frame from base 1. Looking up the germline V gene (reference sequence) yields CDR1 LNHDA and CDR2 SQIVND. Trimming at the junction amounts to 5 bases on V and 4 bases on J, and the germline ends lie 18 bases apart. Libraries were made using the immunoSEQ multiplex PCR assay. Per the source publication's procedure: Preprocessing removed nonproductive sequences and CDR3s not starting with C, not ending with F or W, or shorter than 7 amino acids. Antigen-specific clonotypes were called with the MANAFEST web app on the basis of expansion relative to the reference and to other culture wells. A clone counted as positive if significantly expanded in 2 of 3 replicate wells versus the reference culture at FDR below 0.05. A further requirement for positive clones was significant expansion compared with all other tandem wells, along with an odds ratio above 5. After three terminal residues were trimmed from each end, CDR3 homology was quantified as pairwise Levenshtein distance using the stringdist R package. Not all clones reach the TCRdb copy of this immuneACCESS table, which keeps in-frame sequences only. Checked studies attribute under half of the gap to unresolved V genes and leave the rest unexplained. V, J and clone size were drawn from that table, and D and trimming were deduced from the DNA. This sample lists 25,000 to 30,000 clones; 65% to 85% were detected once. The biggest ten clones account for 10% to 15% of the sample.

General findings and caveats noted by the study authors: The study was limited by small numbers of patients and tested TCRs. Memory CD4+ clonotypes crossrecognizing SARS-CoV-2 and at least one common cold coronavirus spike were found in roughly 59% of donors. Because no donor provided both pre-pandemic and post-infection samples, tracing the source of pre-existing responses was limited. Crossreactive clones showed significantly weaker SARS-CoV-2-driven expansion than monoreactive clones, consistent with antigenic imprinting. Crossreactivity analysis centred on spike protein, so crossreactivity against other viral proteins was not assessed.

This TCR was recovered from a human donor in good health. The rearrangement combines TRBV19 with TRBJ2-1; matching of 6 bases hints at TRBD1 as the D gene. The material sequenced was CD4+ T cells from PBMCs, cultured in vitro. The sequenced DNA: TGTGCCAGTAGTCGGGGACACCCCGAGGCTTACAATGAGCAGTTCTTC. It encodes CASSRGHPEAYNEQFF.